One and the same sample provided the 32 T cell receptor beta chains below, sequenced in a study of Ad26.COV2.S vaccination and SARS-CoV-2 variants. The repertoire was sequenced with immunoSEQ multiplex PCR; TCRdb's copy has only in-frame clones and lacks some. The sample contains 350,000 to 450,000 clones, around 90% of which appear only once. The sample was peripheral blood, taken after recovery from COVID-19. Every receptor here comes from a human donor who had recovered from COVID-19.

The chain employs TRBV20-1 and TRBJ1-2; D is unclear. The V gene's germline CDR1 is DFQATT and CDR2 SNEGSKA (reference sequence). CDR3 length equals 8 residues. The CDR3 nucleotides are TGCAGCGTTACTGGCTACACCTTC. This gives the protein CSVTGYTF.

This chain links TRBV5-1 with TRBJ2-3; the D gene is possibly TRBD2 (5 bases). V dropped 1 base and J dropped 4 bases, with 10 bases sitting between them. The CDR3 is 14 residues long. CDR1 is SGHRS and CDR2 is YFSETQ in the germline V gene. The CDR3 region is CASSLLSGSDTQYF. The CDR3, as DNA: TGCGCCAGCAGCTTGTTATCGGGGTCAGATACGCAGTATTTT.

The table lists this clone with a count of one. The chain joins TRBV24-1 to TRBJ1-2; the D is unclear. The germline gives CDR1 KGHDR, CDR2 SFDVKD. The V end lost 2 bases, the J end lost 5 bases, and 5 bases lay between the germline ends. CDR3 length: 12 residues. This chain's CDR3 is CATSDSGYGYTF. The DNA for the CDR3 is TGTGCCACCAGTGATTCAGGTTATGGCTACACCTTC.

This chain connects TRBV4-2 to TRBJ2-7; a possible D gene is TRBD2 (5 bases). Trimming pared 0 bases from V and 6 bases from J, leaving 9 bases between. The germline gives CDR1 LGHNA, CDR2 YNFKEQ. The CDR3 loop spans 13 amino acids. The CDR3 region is CASSQDNRGEQYF. The CDR3 bases are TGTGCCAGCAGCCAAGATAACCGGGGCGAGCAGTACTTC.

This chain joins TRBV7-2 and TRBJ1-1; D remains unclear. The CDR3 extends over 14 amino acids. Trimming took 2 bases from V and 3 from J, leaving 10 bases between them. The germline gives CDR1 SGHTA, CDR2 FQGNSA. CDR3 DNA sequence: TGTGCCAGCAGCTTAATCTCGTGGGACACTGAAGCTTTCTTT. Protein sequence: CASSLISWDTEAFF.

The chain uses TRBV4-1 and TRBJ1-1, with 9 bases identical to TRBD1. V was clipped by 3 bases and J by 0 bases; unmatched bases: 5. Germline CDR1 and CDR2: MGHRA and YSYEKL. This CDR3 comprises 16 residues. The CDR3 is CASSHDRGKMNTEAFF. The CDR3 DNA reads as TGCGCCAGCAGCCACGACAGGGGGAAAATGAACACTGAAGCTTTCTTT.

The chain employs TRBV4-1 and TRBJ2-7; 9 bases match TRBD1. This CDR3 contains 14 residues. The junction had 7 bases not matched to a gene; V was cut back by 4 bases and J by 6 bases. Germline V lookup: CDR1 MGHRA, CDR2 YSYEKL. This chain's CDR3 is CASSPRDRVAEQYF. CDR3 nucleotide sequence: TGCGCCAGCAGCCCGCGGGACAGGGTCGCCGAGCAGTACTTC.

V usage is TRBV25-1 and J usage is TRBJ1-1; 7 bases fit TRBD1. This CDR3 contains 14 residues. CDR1 MGHDK and CDR2 SYGVNS come from the germline V gene. V shed 4 bases, J shed 4 bases, and the junction held 6 bases outside the gene matches. CDR3: CASSVSTGATEAFF. In nucleotides, the CDR3 is TGTGCCAGCAGTGTTTCAACAGGGGCCACTGAAGCTTTCTTT.

The chain links TRBV9 to TRBJ1-6; possible D gene TRBD1, 5 bases. CDR3 size: 15 residues. Germline lookup yields CDR1 SGDLS and CDR2 YYNGEE. Trimming cost V 0 bases and J 9 bases, with 13 bases left between them. The CDR3: CASSVEGEGSSPLHF. The CDR3 DNA reads as TGTGCCAGCAGCGTAGAAGGGGAAGGAAGTTCACCCCTCCACTTT.

Only one count was recorded for this clone. The chain uses TRBV7-3 and TRBJ2-6; no definite D call. Germline loops: CDR1 SGHTA, CDR2 FQGTGA. Trimming left V 3 bases short and J 0 bases short, with 6 bases between. This CDR3 is 15 amino acids long. CDR3 loop: CASSFRLSGANVLTF. The CDR3 DNA reads as TGTGCCAGCAGCTTTAGGCTCTCTGGGGCCAACGTCCTGACTTTC.

V usage is TRBV27 and J usage is TRBJ1-2; possible D gene TRBD1, 5 bases. V was clipped by 5 bases and J by 8 bases, with 21 bases between them. This CDR3 has 15 amino acids. Germline CDR1 is MNHEY and CDR2 is SMNVEV (reference sequence). The DNA of the CDR3 is TGTGCCAGCAGTCGAGACAGAGGGAGGATGAGGGGCTACACCTTC. Protein product: CASSRDRGRMRGYTF.

The CDR3 DNA reads as TGTGCCAGCAGTTACATGAGGGGGCGGACCGGGGAGCTGTTTTTT. It encodes CASSYMRGRTGELFF. The chain uses TRBV6-5 and TRBJ2-2, with 7 bases aligning to TRBD1. The CDR3 totals 15 residues. Losses at the gene ends were 2 bases for V and 5 bases for J; bases not matched to a gene: 5. Germline values: CDR1 MNHEY, CDR2 SVGAGI.

The CDR3 spells CSASSIRDRVADTQYF. The CDR3 nucleotides are TGCAGTGCTAGTAGCATCCGGGACAGGGTCGCAGATACGCAGTATTTT. The V call is TRBV20-1, the J call TRBJ2-3; 9 bases align to TRBD1. Germline values: CDR1 DFQATT, CDR2 SNEGSKA (reference sequence). The V segment lost 3 bases and the J segment 4 bases; nucleotides outside the gene matches: 11. This CDR3 contains 16 residues.

This chain joins TRBV7-9 and TRBJ1-1, with D perhaps TRBD1 (6 bases). Germline V gene lookup returns CDR1 SEHNR and CDR2 FQNEAQ (reference sequence). The CDR3 sequence is 12 residues long. With 5 bases removed from V and 7 bases from J, the gap between germline ends came to 11 bases. In DNA form, the CDR3 reads TGTGCCAGCAGCGTGGGGGGGCTTGAAGCTTTCTTT. It codes for CASSVGGLEAFF.

The genes are TRBV15 and TRBJ2-7, with 8 bases fitting TRBD1. CDR3 length equals 15 residues. V shed 1 base and J 5 bases; nucleotides not matched to a gene: 7. Germline assignment: CDR1 LNHNV and CDR2 YYDKDF (reference sequence). CDR3 coding DNA: TGTGCCACCAGCAGAGTGGGGACAGGATCCCACGAGCAGTACTTC. Encoded protein: CATSRVGTGSHEQYF.

The rearrangement uses TRBV11-2 and TRBJ2-7, with a tentative D call TRBD2 (7 bases). The germline V gene has CDR1 SGHAT and CDR2 FQNNGV. This CDR3 contains 14 residues. V lost 3 bases and J lost 4, with 13 bases in between. The CDR3 region is CASSFGGAGYEQYF. As DNA, the CDR3 is TGTGCCAGCAGCTTTGGGGGGGCCGGATACGAGCAGTACTTC.

This clone was seen a single time. The chain is built from TRBV11-2 and TRBJ1-1; TRBD1 matches at 8 bases. Losses at the gene ends were 5 bases for V and 1 base for J; bases not matched to a gene: 6. Germline CDR1 SGHAT, CDR2 FQNNGV. The CDR3 consists of 15 residues. CDR3 nucleotides: TGTGCCAGCAGCGTGACAGGGGAGGGGAACACTGAAGCTTTCTTT. Protein sequence: CASSVTGEGNTEAFF.

The chain combines TRBV4-1 with TRBJ2-7, with TRBD1 matching 7 bases. This CDR3 contains 15 residues. Germline assignment: CDR1 MGHRA and CDR2 YSYEKL. V was pared by 3 bases and J by 0 bases, with 5 bases of the junction left unmatched. The CDR3 protein is CASSQGQSGSYEQYF. For the CDR3, the DNA is TGCGCCAGCAGCCAGGGACAGTCAGGCTCCTACGAGCAGTACTTC.

The chain employs TRBV6-2 or TRBV6-3 and TRBJ2-3, with D perhaps matching TRBD2 (6 bases). The CDR3 has 13 amino acids. Per the germline V gene, CDR1 is MNHEY and CDR2 is SVGEGT. Between the trimmed V and J ends, which lost 5 bases and 4 bases, there was a span of 10 bases. CDR3 region: CASSPGEADTQYF. The CDR3 DNA follows: TGTGCCAGCAGTCCGGGGGAGGCAGATACGCAGTATTTT.

The rearrangement uses TRBV2 and TRBJ2-4, with unresolved D. Per the germline V gene, CDR1 is SNHLY and CDR2 is FYNNEI. V was pared by 7 bases and J by 6 bases, with 10 bases between. The CDR3 spans 12 residues. CDR3 DNA: TGTGCCAGCAAGGGCAGAATAAACATTCAGTACTTC. Its translation: CASKGRINIQYF.

The J gene is TRBJ1-1, the V gene TRBV11-3; a weak D match, TRBD1 (6 bases). This CDR3 contains 16 residues. Trimming took off 1 base at V and 5 bases at J, with 17 bases between the two ends. Germline V gene sequence: CDR1 SGHNT, CDR2 YENEEA. CDR3 DNA sequence: TGTGCCAGCAGCTTAGGGGAGTGGGGGGCGTCGACTGAAGCTTTCTTT. It yields the protein CASSLGEWGASTEAFF.

This rearrangement joins TRBV7-2 to TRBJ1-1, with no clear D. This CDR3 comprises 13 residues. Germline CDR1 SGHTA, CDR2 FQGNSA. V lost 6 bases to trimming and J lost 0 bases, with 8 bases between them. CDR3 region: CASSWSMNTEAFF. The CDR3 nucleotides are TGTGCCAGCAGTTGGTCCATGAACACTGAAGCTTTCTTT.

The chain links TRBV14 to TRBJ1-4; D gene unclear. Trimming took off 3 bases at V and 4 bases at J, with 9 bases between the two ends. This CDR3 has 14 amino acids. Looked up from germline, CDR1 is SGHDN and CDR2 is FVKESK. The CDR3 nucleotides read TGTGCCAGCAGCCAGTTGGATGATAATGAAAAACTGTTTTTT. Its protein is CASSQLDDNEKLFF.

To note about this clone: This sample includes further DNA sequences coding for the same CDR3. V usage is TRBV5-1 and J usage is TRBJ1-1, with D hard to call. The V and J ends lost 2 bases and 4 bases respectively, with 3 bases between them. The CDR3 extends over 11 amino acids. Germline CDR1 reads SGHRS; CDR2 reads YFSETQ. CDR3: CASSLGTEAFF. In DNA, the CDR3 is TGCGCCAGCAGCTTAGGCACTGAAGCTTTCTTT.

The chain recombines TRBV7-9 with TRBJ1-1, with no clear D. CDR3 size: 16 residues. Germline CDR1 SEHNR, CDR2 FQNEAQ (reference sequence). V was cut by 5 bases and J by 2 bases, with 18 bases left in between. DNA for the CDR3: TGTGCCAGCAGCAATGGCTACAAAGAAGCCAACACTGAAGCTTTCTTT. Protein sequence: CASSNGYKEANTEAFF.

V gene TRBV11-2 combines with J gene TRBJ1-4; D unclear. Germline CDR1 reads SGHAT; CDR2 reads FQNNGV. This CDR3 region has 15 residues. Trimming removed 2 bases from V and 4 bases from J, with 11 bases in between. The CDR3 bases are TGTGCCAGCAGCTTAACTTCAGCAGATAATGAAAAACTGTTTTTT. This codes for CASSLTSADNEKLFF.

The V and J genes are TRBV7-2 and TRBJ1-1; D not resolved. Germline CDR1 is SGHTA and CDR2 is FQGNSA. With 2 bases removed from V and 1 base from J, the gap between germline ends came to 14 bases. The CDR3 length is 16 residues. The CDR3 DNA follows: TGTGCCAGCAGCTTAACATACACAGTGTCGAACACTGAAGCTTTCTTT. It codes for CASSLTYTVSNTEAFF.

Note on this clone: Other DNA sequences within the sample encode an identical CDR3. The rearrangement links TRBV29-1 to TRBJ1-1; D call uncertain. The CDR3 has 9 residues. Trimming left V 3 bases short and J 8 bases short, with 4 bases between. The germline V gene encodes CDR1 SQVTM and CDR2 ANQGSEA. As DNA, the CDR3 is TGCAGCGTTGACCAGGAAGCTTTCTTT. Protein: CSVDQEAFF.

V gene TRBV12-3 or TRBV12-4 combines with J gene TRBJ2-5; D not certain. The CDR3 sequence is 13 residues long. Trimming left V 2 bases short and J 2 bases short, with 6 bases between. The CDR3 protein is CASSLRRQETQYF. CDR3 sequence (DNA): TGTGCCAGCAGTTTAAGGAGACAAGAGACCCAGTACTTC.

Written as DNA, the CDR3 is TGTGCCAGTAGTATAGCGAATAGCGGGGGTGTGGAGACCCAGTACTTC. Amino acid sequence: CASSIANSGGVETQYF. This rearrangement joins TRBV19 to TRBJ2-5; 9 bases map to TRBD2. Germline CDR1 reads LNHDA; CDR2 reads SQIVND (reference sequence). This CDR3 has 16 amino acids. J gave up 5 bases and V 1 base, and 8 bases lay outside the gene matches.

This clone was seen a single time. V is TRBV6-5 and J is TRBJ1-3; tentatively, D is TRBD1 (6 bases). Trimming pared 7 bases from V and 4 bases from J, leaving 11 bases between. The CDR3 runs to 13 residues. Per germline, CDR1 MNHEY and CDR2 SVGAGI. The CDR3 coding sequence is TGTGCCAGCACAGGGGCCTCCGGAAACACCATATATTTT. Amino acid sequence: CASTGASGNTIYF.

V is TRBV5-6 and J is TRBJ1-1, with D perhaps TRBD1 (6 bases). Trimming shortened V by 0 bases and J by 6 bases, and 18 bases separated the two germline ends. The CDR3 is 16 residues long. Germline values: CDR1 SGHDT, CDR2 YYEEEE. This chain's CDR3 is CASSLAFTGFPAEAFF. CDR3 DNA sequence: TGTGCCAGCAGCTTGGCTTTTACAGGGTTTCCAGCTGAAGCTTTCTTT.